This T cell receptor (beta chain) was found in a study of CDR3 diversity in severe acne. One entry per CDR3 protein, called by TCRdb with MiXCR from the PCR reads. The repertoire includes some 84,000 distinct CDR3 sequences, 48% of them detected once, and 9.5% to 13% sits in the top ten. Trimming cost V 3 bases and J 6 bases, with 18 bases left between them. This CDR3 is built from 15 residues. Per the germline V gene, CDR1 is SQVTM and CDR2 is ANQGSEA. This chain uses TRBV29-1 with TRBJ2-1, with D perhaps TRBD2 (7 bases). This clonotype was sampled from a male donor in good health, serving as a control. Source material: blood. The CDR3, as DNA: TGCAGCGTTGAGGGGGCGGGAGCAGTCCGCAATGAGCAGTTCTTC. This sequence encodes CSVEGAGAVRNEQFF.